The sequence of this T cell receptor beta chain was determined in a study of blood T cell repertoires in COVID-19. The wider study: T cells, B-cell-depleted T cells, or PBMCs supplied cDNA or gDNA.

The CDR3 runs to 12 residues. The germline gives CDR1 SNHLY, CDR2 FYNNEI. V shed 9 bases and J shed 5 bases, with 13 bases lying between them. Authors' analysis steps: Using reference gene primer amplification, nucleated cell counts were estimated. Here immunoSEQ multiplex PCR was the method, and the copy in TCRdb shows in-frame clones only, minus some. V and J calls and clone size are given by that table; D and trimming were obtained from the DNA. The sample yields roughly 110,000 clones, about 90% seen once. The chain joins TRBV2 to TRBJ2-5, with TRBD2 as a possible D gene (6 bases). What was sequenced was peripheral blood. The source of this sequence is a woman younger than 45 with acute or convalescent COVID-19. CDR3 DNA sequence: TGTGCCAGTCACGCGGGAAGCGAGACCCAGTACTTC. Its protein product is CASHAGSETQYF.